A selection of T cell receptor beta chains follows, all from one sample in a study of vaccination effects on CD4 cells after COVID-19. Their antigen targets remain unknown. Using immunoSEQ multiplex PCR, the repertoire was profiled, and TCRdb retains in-frame clones only, with some absent. The repertoire holds around 30,000 clones, with over 55% as singletons. This sample comprised CD4+ T cells from PBMCs cultured without peptide, obtained before COVID-19 vaccination. Receptors were obtained from a human donor who received a COVID-19 vaccine. Each CDR3 is given with its conserved first and last residue. A D gene is named only where the DNA matches it firmly. Expanded clones get a size class; other rows say once, few or many, or leave the size out.

>-|-|TRBV4-1|16|TRBJ2-6
TGCGCCAGCAGCCAACCCGGGACTTCTGGGGCCAACGTCCTGACTTTC
CASSQPGTSGANVLTF
>-|-|TRBV3-1/TRBV3-2|14|TRBJ1-1
TGTGCCAGCAGCCAGGCTATAGGGAACACTGAAGCTTTCTTT
CASSQAIGNTEAFF
>-|-|TRBV5-1|13|TRBJ2-5
TGCGCCAGCAGCCCTGGGGCGGCGGAGACCCAGTACTTC
CASSPGAAETQYF
>-|TRBD1|TRBV6-5|15|TRBJ2-5
TGTGCCAGCAGTAGATTTCAGGGGGTAGGGGAGACCCAGTACTTC
CASSRFQGVGETQYF
>once|-|TRBV6-5|14|TRBJ1-1
TGTGCCAGCAGTTCCGGGTGGGGGAACACTGAAGCTTTCTTT
CASSSGWGNTEAFF
>-|TRBD1|TRBV4-1|17|TRBJ2-1
TGCGCCAGCAGCCAAGGAAGTCAGGGGGCGCGGTACAATGAGCAGTTCTTC
CASSQGSQGARYNEQFF
>-|-|TRBV5-8|15|TRBJ2-6
TGTGCCAGCAGCTTTAGCAGGACTGGGGCCAACGTCCTGACTTTC
CASSFSRTGANVLTF
>-|-|TRBV5-1|14|TRBJ2-7
TGCGCCAGCAGTGGGGACGGACTCAGCTACGAGCAGTACTTC
CASSGDGLSYEQYF
>-|-|TRBV2|13|TRBJ1-1
-
CASSTSPYTEAFF
>-|-|TRBV5-1|14|TRBJ1-1
TGCGCCAGCAGCTTGCAGGGCTGGGACACTGAAGCTTTCTTT
CASSLQGWDTEAFF
>-|-|TRBV7-9|17|TRBJ2-7
TGTGCCAGCAGCCAGATGGGGCTGTCGGGGGCGGTCTACGAGCAGTACTTC
CASSQMGLSGAVYEQYF
>-|-|TRBV6-2/TRBV6-3|16|TRBJ1-2
TGTGCCAGCAGCCTCACGCGAGTTGTAGCTAACTATGGCTACACCTTC
CASSLTRVVANYGYTF
>-|TRBD1|TRBV5-5|16|TRBJ1-2
TGTGCCAGCAGCTTGGCCACGACAGGGGGCGTCGGTGGCTACACCTTC
CASSLATTGGVGGYTF
>few|-|TRBV25-1|15|TRBJ2-5
TGTGCCAGCAGTCTAGGGGGAGTGACCCAAGAGACCCAGTACTTC
CASSLGGVTQETQYF
>-|-|TRBV7-9|14|TRBJ1-1
TGTGCCAGCAGCTTACAGGGGATGAACACTGAAGCTTTCTTT
CASSLQGMNTEAFF
>-|TRBD1|TRBV5-1|16|TRBJ1-1
TGCGCCAGCAGCTTGAGGACAGGGGGTGTGGACACTGAAGCTTTCTTT
CASSLRTGGVDTEAFF
>-|TRBD1|TRBV30|12|TRBJ1-2
TGTGCCTGGAGTGTATCAGGGGGCGGCTACACCTTC
CAWSVSGGGYTF
>-|TRBD1|TRBV2|14|TRBJ1-1
TGTGCCACCGGACAGGAAGTTATGAACACTGAAGCTTTCTTT
CATGQEVMNTEAFF
>few|TRBD2|TRBV11-2|16|TRBJ2-3
TGTGCCAGCAGCCCCCGGACTAGCGTTATCACAGATACGCAGTATTTT
CASSPRTSVITDTQYF
>-|TRBD1|TRBV12-5|18|TRBJ1-2
TGTGCTAGTAGTGGGTCGGGGATGGAACAGGGGGCGGGCTATGGCTACACCTTC
CASSGSGMEQGAGYGYTF
>once|-|TRBV14|13|TRBJ1-6
TGTGCCAGCAGCCAGTTCAGGGATTCACCCCTCCACTTT
CASSQFRDSPLHF
>-|-|TRBV5-1|14|TRBJ2-3
TGCGCCAGCAGCTCACCGGACTCCACAGATACGCAGTATTTT
CASSSPDSTDTQYF
>-|TRBD1|TRBV18|15|TRBJ1-4
TGTGCCAGCTCACCACGGGACAGGGCTAATGAAAAACTGTTTTTT
CASSPRDRANEKLFF
>-|TRBD2|TRBV6-5|15|TRBJ2-3
TGTGCCAGCAGTTCCAGAGAGCGGGACACAGATACGCAGTATTTT
CASSSRERDTDTQYF
>once|-|TRBV7-8|15|TRBJ2-1
TGTGCCAGCAGCTTATCTGCCTACACCTACAATGAGCAGTTCTTC
CASSLSAYTYNEQFF
>-|-|TRBV7-7|16|TRBJ2-1
TGTGCCAGCAGTTCCGGACGGACCATTTCCTACAATGAGCAGTTCTTC
CASSSGRTISYNEQFF
>-|TRBD1|TRBV10-3|14|TRBJ1-1
TGTGCCACCCAGGGGGACAGACTTAACACTGAAGCTTTCTTT
CATQGDRLNTEAFF
>few|-|TRBV3-1/TRBV3-2|11|TRBJ1-6
TGTGCCAGCAGCCGAGATTCACCCCTCCACTTT
CASSRDSPLHF
>-|-|TRBV5-6|15|TRBJ2-3
TGTGCCAGCAGTAATGCAGGGGGGCGTTCGGATACGCAGTATTTT
CASSNAGGRSDTQYF
>-|-|TRBV11-2|16|TRBJ2-7
TGTGCCAGCAGCGCCCTCCGGGACGGGGCCCCCTACGAGCAGTACTTC
CASSALRDGAPYEQYF
>-|-|TRBV6-5|15|TRBJ2-2
TGTGCCAGCAGTTACCTTTCTCTGGACGGCGGGGAGCTGTTTTTT
CASSYLSLDGGELFF
>-|-|TRBV10-2|13|TRBJ1-5
TGCGCCAGCAGTGCCATCAGGAATCAGCCCCAGCATTTT
CASSAIRNQPQHF
>-|TRBD1|TRBV7-2|16|TRBJ1-3
TGTGCCAGCAGCACCTGGACAGGACACTCTGGAAACACCATATATTTT
CASSTWTGHSGNTIYF
>-|-|TRBV25-1|14|TRBJ1-2
TGTGCCAGCAGAAGAAGTACAGGGCTTTATGGCTACACCTTC
CASRRSTGLYGYTF
>few|TRBD1|TRBV19|17|TRBJ1-5
TGTGCCAGTAGTATAAAACGGACAGGGGGAGGCAATCAGCCCCAGCATTTT
CASSIKRTGGGNQPQHF
>-|-|TRBV4-1|11|TRBJ1-3
TGCGCCAGCAGCGGGGGAAACACCATATATTTT
CASSGGNTIYF
>-|TRBD1|TRBV3-1/TRBV3-2|12|TRBJ2-1
TGTGCCAGCAGCCGGACAGGGGGGGAGCAGTTCTTC
CASSRTGGEQFF
>once|TRBD2|TRBV7-2|15|TRBJ2-3
TGTGCCAGCAGCTTAAATAGCGGGGGGGCAGATACGCAGTATTTT
CASSLNSGGADTQYF
>-|TRBD1|TRBV19|14|TRBJ2-7
TGTGCCAGTAGTAGAGAGACAGGGGCCTACGAGCAGTACTTC
CASSRETGAYEQYF
>-|-|TRBV7-2|13|TRBJ2-1
TGTGCCAGCAGCTGGATAGGTCCTGGTGAGCAGTTCTTC
CASSWIGPGEQFF
>-|-|TRBV9|14|TRBJ1-1
TGTGCCAGCAGCCCGAGGACTCTAAACACTGAAGCTTTCTTT
CASSPRTLNTEAFF
>-|TRBD1|TRBV5-1|16|TRBJ1-1
TGCGCCAGCAGCAGAGGGTACGGACAGGGCGTCACTGAAGCTTTCTTT
CASSRGYGQGVTEAFF
>-|TRBD1|TRBV5-1|15|TRBJ1-5
TGCGCCAGCAGCTTGGGACAGGGGGGCAATCAGCCCCAGCATTTT
CASSLGQGGNQPQHF
>once|-|TRBV7-9|14|TRBJ2-1
TGTGCCAGCAGCCCGAGACTGACCTACAATGAGCAGTTCTTC
CASSPRLTYNEQFF
>-|-|TRBV7-9|16|TRBJ1-1
TGTGCCAGCAGCCGAGCAGGGTTCGAATTGAACACTGAAGCTTTCTTT
CASSRAGFELNTEAFF
>-|-|TRBV19|15|TRBJ1-2
TGTGCCAGTAACACCCCCTTCAAAAAGAACTATGGCTACACCTTC
CASNTPFKKNYGYTF
>-|-|TRBV19|12|TRBJ1-4
TGTGCCAGTAGTATTGACCAGGCGAAACTGTTTTTT
CASSIDQAKLFF
>few|TRBD2|TRBV30|14|TRBJ2-3
TGTGCCTGGAGTATCGGGGGGGGCACAGATACGCAGTATTTT
CAWSIGGGTDTQYF
>-|TRBD2|TRBV4-1|16|TRBJ2-5
TGCGCCAGCAGCCAAGAAGGAAGGCGGGAGGCAGAGACCCAGTACTTC
CASSQEGRREAETQYF
>few|-|TRBV12-3/TRBV12-4|12|TRBJ2-7
TGTGCCAGCAGTTTTTCGGGGTGGGAGCAGTACTTC
CASSFSGWEQYF
>-|-|TRBV5-1|13|TRBJ1-1
TGCGCCAGCAGCTCGGACGCGAGGACTGAAGCTTTCTTT
CASSSDARTEAFF
>-|-|TRBV4-1|15|TRBJ1-4
TGCGCCAGCAGCCAACTAGAGGGGTCGGCTGAAAAACTGTTTTTT
CASSQLEGSAEKLFF
>-|-|TRBV12-3/TRBV12-4|12|TRBJ1-2
TGTGCCAGCAGTTTAAGGAGCGCTGGCTACACCTTC
CASSLRSAGYTF
>-|TRBD2|TRBV7-9|14|TRBJ2-7
TGTGCCAGCAGTCCGGGACTAGCGGAGAACGAGCAGTACTTC
CASSPGLAENEQYF
>-|-|TRBV19|16|TRBJ1-4
TGTGCCAGTCGAAAAAACCCCCTTTCTTTGTATGAAAAACTGTTTTTT
CASRKNPLSLYEKLFF
>-|TRBD2|TRBV27|15|TRBJ2-1
TGTGCCAGCAGATGGACTAGCGGGAGGTTCTATGAGCAGTTCTTC
CASRWTSGRFYEQFF
>-|TRBD1|TRBV18|13|TRBJ1-2
TGTGCCAGCGGACAGGATCCTAACTATGGCTACACCTTC
CASGQDPNYGYTF
>few|-|TRBV10-1|12|TRBJ1-2
TGCGCCAGCAGTGAGTCGGGCTATGGCTACACCTTC
CASSESGYGYTF
>-|TRBD1|TRBV5-8|15|TRBJ2-7
TGTGCCAGCAGCAGCGGACAGGGGAGCTCCTACGAGCAGTACTTC
CASSSGQGSSYEQYF
>-|TRBD2|TRBV6-1|15|TRBJ2-1
TGTGCCAGCAGTGAAATGGCGGGGGGGTACGGTGAGCAGTTCTTC
CASSEMAGGYGEQFF